This T cell receptor beta chain was recovered during a study of shared clonotypes between healthy human individuals. Note on this clone: Its antigen is not identified.

Study findings and constraints: Sampling was confined to blood; repertoires within tissues likely differ. Larger estimated richness was generally seen in naive subsets than in memory subsets.

The CDR3 runs to 13 residues. Deletions cut 5 bases from V and 4 bases from J, with 6 bases between. In germline, CDR1 is LNHDA, CDR2 SQIVND (reference sequence). Across several immunoSEQ plates, the genomic DNA of each subset was split evenly. The protocol was immunoSEQ multiplex PCR, while the TCRdb copy is restricted to in-frame clones and leaves out a portion. The sample lists roughly 2.2 million clones; approximately 95% were seen once. The source is a young man in good health. Some clones in this sample may be carry-over from other donors' samples. The sequenced material came from naive CD4+ T cells from PBMCs. This sample's subset: CD45RA+ positively selected. V is TRBV19 and J is TRBJ2-6, with D unresolved. The CDR3 DNA reads TGTGCCAGTAGTCCGACCGGGGCCAACGTCCTGACTTTC. Amino acids: CASSPTGANVLTF.